This record covers a single TCR beta chain. Its antigen is as yet unknown. This specimen belongs to a study of shared clonotypes between healthy human individuals. The wider study: Each donor had three CD4 naive, three CD4 memory, two CD8 naive and one CD8 memory plate.

The germline gives CDR1 MGHRA, CDR2 YSYEKL. This CDR3 has 16 residues. The V end was cut by 4 bases, the J end by 5 bases, with 20 bases between. Study results and limitations: Tissue TCR repertoires likely differ from these blood-only repertoires. A handful of donors shared around 5.2% of their naive CD4 clonotypes.

HIV-negative, healthy adults without recent acute infections or vaccinations were the donors. Clones were sequenced by immunoSEQ multiplex PCR, and TCRdb holds only the in-frame ones, with some missing. The sample contains approximately 700,000 clones, more than 70% of which appear only once. This clonotype was obtained from a woman in her 30s in good health. The genes are TRBV4-1 and TRBJ2-5; D may be TRBD1 or TRBD2 (6 bases each). Sequencing was performed on memory CD4+ T cells sorted from blood. The subset denotes: CD45RA-negative fraction. The CDR3 DNA reads as TGCGCCAGCAGCCGCTTTTTGTCGGGGGCTTTGGAGACCCAGTACTTC. Translation: CASSRFLSGALETQYF.